This TCR beta chain appears in the sequencing data of a study of cytomegalovirus exposure and HLA in healthy donors. A multiplex PCR was run with 60 Vbeta primers and 13 Jbeta primers. Assay used: immunoSEQ multiplex PCR; TCRdb lists only in-frame clones, some missing. Found here are about 120,000 clones, around 75% of them singletons; the top ten hold about 2.8%. The study, taken as a whole, reports: In vitro data verified a few CMV-associated chains as specific for CMV antigens. Association with HLA alleles at 0.05 false discovery rate was found for roughly 17,000 TCR beta sequences in a later analysis.

As concerns this clone: Its antigen is not known.

The CDR3 covers 12 residues. Trimming took off 8 bases at V and 2 bases at J, with 9 bases between the two ends. The germline CDR1 and CDR2 sequences are MNHNY and SVGAGI (reference sequence). Likely unrecorded immune exposures existed in these nominally healthy donors. This chain links TRBV6-6 with TRBJ1-1; D is uncertain. The specimen was PBMCs. The clonotype was recovered from a woman in her 40s in good health and CMV-seropositive. The DNA for the CDR3 is TGTGCCAGCCTGGCGGGAAACACTGAAGCTTTCTTT. Translating it yields CASLAGNTEAFF.